This TCR beta chain was captured in a study of blood T cell repertoires in COVID-19. J was trimmed by 0 bases and V by 2 bases; bases with no gene match: 1. CDR1 MDHEN and CDR2 SYDVKM come from the germline V gene. The CDR3 extends over 16 amino acids. Study processing details: From reference gene primer amplification, estimates of nucleated cell counts were derived. The assay was immunoSEQ multiplex PCR, and TCRdb's table has in-frame clones only and misses some. The D gene and trimming were derived from the DNA, and the V and J assignments and clone size from that table. Among approximately 290,000 clones listed, approximately 92% were seen once. The participants were between about 18 and 90 years old and came from some 25 US areas. Clinical history reported by participants formed the basis on which cohorts were assigned. The study counted Cohort 3 donors as recovered given two negative PCRs, clearance, or symptom resolution.

This TCR was recovered from a woman aged 25 to 39 who had recovered from COVID-19. Sequenced sample: PBMCs or T cells enriched from blood (not recorded which). V and J are TRBV28 and TRBJ1-1, with 12 bases identical to TRBD1. The DNA of the CDR3 is TGTGCCAGCAGTTTAAGGGACAGGGGGCTGAACACTGAAGCTTTCTTT. This sequence encodes CASSLRDRGLNTEAFF.